This T cell receptor beta chain was captured in a study of regulatory T cells in long-lasting Graves disease. CDR3 length: 15 residues. Trimming stripped 5 bases from V and 1 base from J, with 14 bases between. The V gene's germline CDR1 is MDHEN and CDR2 SYDVKM. Building of the TCR beta libraries involved iRepertoire HTBI primers and Arm-PCR of CDR3 regions. MiXCR, run by TCRdb on the multiplex PCR reads, gives a single entry per CDR3 protein. The table lists roughly 420,000 distinct CDR3 sequences, about a sixth of them singletons. This clonotype appeared many times. Sample time point: newly diagnosed GD, antithyroid drugs for less than 3 months. Following extraction of RNA from PBMCs, that RNA was used to make the TCR library. The patient group derived from an endocrinology department in Xi'an, China. These records were also assigned to another study, of T cells in Graves' hyperthyroidism and ophthalmopathy.

This receptor was identified in a woman aged 18-29 years with Graves disease. The chain has TRBV28 and TRBJ1-2, with D perhaps matching TRBD1 (6 bases). The input for sequencing was peripheral blood mononuclear cells (PBMCs), taken at new diagnosis, from a patient treated with antithyroid drugs. CDR3 loop: CASSVPDSYNYGYTF. The CDR3, as DNA: TGTGCCAGCAGTGTACCGGACAGTTATAACTATGGCTACACCTTC.